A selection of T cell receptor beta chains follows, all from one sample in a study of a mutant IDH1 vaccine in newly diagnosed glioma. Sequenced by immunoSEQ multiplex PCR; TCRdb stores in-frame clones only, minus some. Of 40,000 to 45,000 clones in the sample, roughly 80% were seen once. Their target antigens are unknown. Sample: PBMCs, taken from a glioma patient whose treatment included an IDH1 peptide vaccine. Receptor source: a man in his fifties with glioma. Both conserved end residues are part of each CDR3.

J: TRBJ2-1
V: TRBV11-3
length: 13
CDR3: CASSLHRGNEQFF

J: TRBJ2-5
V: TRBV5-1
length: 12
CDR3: CASSEDQETQYF

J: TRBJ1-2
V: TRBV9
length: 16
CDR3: CASSVVAVGGSGGYTF

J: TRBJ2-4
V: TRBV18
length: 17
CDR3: CASSPPGRPLTKNIQYF

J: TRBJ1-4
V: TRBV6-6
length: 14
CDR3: CASSSRTGNEKLFF

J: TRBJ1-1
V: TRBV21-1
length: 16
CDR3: CASSTTFRPVNTEAFF

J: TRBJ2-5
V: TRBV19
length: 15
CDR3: CASSIRTGGWETQYF

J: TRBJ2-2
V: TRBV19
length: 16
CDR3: CATNPLKTRNTGELFF

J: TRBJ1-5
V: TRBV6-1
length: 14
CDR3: CASRPGHMVQPQHF

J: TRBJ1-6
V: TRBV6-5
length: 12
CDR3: CASSRDNSPLHF

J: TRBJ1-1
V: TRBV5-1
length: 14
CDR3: CASSAQGGNTEAFF

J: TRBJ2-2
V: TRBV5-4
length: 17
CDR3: CASSSGPFSGGTGELFF